One and the same sample provided the 26 T cell receptor beta chains below, sequenced in a study of response to subunit inactivated influenza vaccine. TCRdb analysed the RT-PCR reads with MiXCR anew, one entry per CDR3 protein. The sample includes 500,000 to 550,000 distinct CDR3 sequences, 6.5% to 8% seen only once; the top ten take about an eighth. Specimen: PBMCs from blood, collected about 23 months after vaccination. The receptors were sampled from a man aged 50 to 69 who received an inactivated influenza vaccine.

In its sample, this clonotype was seen a few times. V usage is TRBV12-3 or TRBV12-4 and J usage is TRBJ1-2; 8 bases match TRBD1. The CDR3 totals 15 residues. The ends lost 7 bases at V and 4 bases at J; junction bases unmatched: 11. The CDR3: CASTRARDRGYGYTF. The DNA for the CDR3 is TGTGCCAGCACCCGAGCGCGTGACAGGGGCTATGGCTACACCTTC.

This clonotype came up a few times. The rearrangement uses TRBV13 and TRBJ2-7; D is uncertain. Germline-derived CDR1 and CDR2 are PRHDT and FYEKMQ (reference sequence). Trimming took 2 bases from V and 5 from J, leaving 10 bases between them. The CDR3 has 13 amino acids. CDR3 nucleotide sequence: TGTGCCAGCAGCTTAAATAGGGTCCACGAGCAGTACTTC. This encodes CASSLNRVHEQYF.

The V and J genes are TRBV20-1 and TRBJ2-1, with 10 bases fitting TRBD2. CDR1 and CDR2 from the germline V gene are DFQATT and SNEGSKA (reference sequence). V gave up 5 bases and J gave up 3 bases; unmatched junction bases: 4. The CDR3 runs 14 residues. CDR3 amino acids: CSAGRLAGYNEQFF. The CDR3 DNA reads as TGCAGTGCTGGTAGACTAGCGGGCTACAATGAGCAGTTCTTC.

This clonotype occurred many times. The chain carries TRBV19 and TRBJ2-1; 8 nucleotides line up with TRBD2. J gave up 2 bases and V 2 bases, and 5 bases lay outside the gene matches. This CDR3 region has 16 residues. CDR1 and CDR2 from the germline V gene are LNHDA and SQIVND (reference sequence). CDR3 DNA: TGTGCCAGTAGTATAAACCTAGCGGGCCCCTACAATGAGCAGTTCTTC. This sequence encodes CASSINLAGPYNEQFF. Variable domain in full (rest from reference TRBV19 and TRBJ2-1): DGGITQSPKYLFRKEGQNVTLSCEQNLNHDAMYWYRQDPGQGLRLIYYSQIVNDFQKGDIAEGYSVSREKKESFPLTVTSAQKNPTAFYLCASSINLAGPYNEQFFGPGTRLTVL.

This clonotype appeared many times. This chain uses TRBV6-2 or TRBV6-3 with TRBJ2-7, with 7 positions matching TRBD1. This CDR3 has 14 amino acids. The V and J ends lost 2 bases and 4 bases, in that order; junction bases with no gene match: 5. The germline CDR1 and CDR2 sequences are MNHEY and SVGEGT. CDR3 coding DNA: TGTGCCAGCAGTTACCCCGGGACAGTATACGAGCAGTACTTC. Residues: CASSYPGTVYEQYF.

This clonotype was counted between two and nine times. V usage is TRBV6-1 and J usage is TRBJ2-5, with D possibly called TRBD1 or TRBD2 (5 bases each). CDR1 is MNHNS and CDR2 is SASEGT in the germline V gene. The CDR3 loop spans 14 amino acids. Trimming left V 1 base short and J 5 bases short, with 11 bases between. CDR3 region: CASSEVGAPETQYF. CDR3 nucleotide sequence: TGTGCCAGCAGTGAAGTCGGGGCGCCGGAGACCCAGTACTTC.

This clonotype has at least ten counts. CDR3 amino acids: CASSLNQGAGEKLFF. CDR3 bases: TGTGCCAGCAGCTTAAATCAGGGGGCAGGCGAAAAACTGTTTTTT. The chain joins TRBV7-9 to TRBJ1-4; 8 nucleotides match TRBD1. Trimming took 2 bases from V and 8 from J; bases not matched to a gene: 7. The CDR3 contains 15 residues. The germline CDR1 and CDR2 sequences are SEHNR and FQNEAQ (reference sequence).

This clonotype has only a few counts. The chain has TRBV27 and TRBJ2-5; a weak D match, TRBD1 (7 bases). CDR1 MNHEY and CDR2 SMNVEV come from the germline V gene (reference sequence). This CDR3 has 13 residues. Trimming removed 10 bases from V and 0 bases from J, with 12 bases in between. CDR3 sequence: CATSGGYQETQYF. The CDR3 DNA reads TGTGCCACCTCAGGGGGGTACCAAGAGACCCAGTACTTC.

This clonotype appeared many times. The chain uses TRBV11-2 and TRBJ2-1; tentatively, D is TRBD2 (6 bases). Germline-derived CDR1 and CDR2 are SGHAT and FQNNGV. The CDR3 runs to 15 residues. V was pared by 7 bases and J by 0 bases, with 13 bases between. The CDR3 DNA is TGTGCCAGCAACTCGGGACTGTACTCCTACAATGAGCAGTTCTTC. It specifies CASNSGLYSYNEQFF.

This clonotype was observed a handful of times. CDR3 sequence: CSARAGAGKGFFQETQYF. The CDR3, as DNA: TGCAGTGCGCGAGCAGGGGCAGGGAAGGGTTTTTTCCAAGAGACCCAGTACTTC. V is TRBV20-1 and J is TRBJ2-5, with D perhaps matching TRBD1 (6 bases). Per the germline V gene, CDR1 is DFQATT and CDR2 is SNEGSKA (reference sequence). V lost 6 bases to trimming and J lost 1 base, with 27 bases between them. The CDR3 covers 18 residues.

This clonotype was seen many times. CDR3: CASSQDKAYTQYF. The CDR3 DNA is TGCGCCAGCAGCCAAGATAAGGCATATACGCAGTATTTT. The V gene is TRBV4-3, the J gene TRBJ2-3; D gene ambiguous. V gave up 0 bases and J gave up 7 bases, with 8 bases separating them. From germline, CDR1 is LGHNA and CDR2 YSLEER. The CDR3 sequence is 13 residues long.

This clonotype was observed at least ten times. This chain joins TRBV20-1 and TRBJ1-6; maybe TRBD1 (5 bases). There are 14 residues in the CDR3. Looked up from germline, CDR1 is DFQATT and CDR2 is SNEGSKA (reference sequence). Trimming left V 2 bases short and J 8 bases short, with 13 bases between. In DNA, the CDR3 is TGCAGTGCTAGAAGACAGAACAGAGATTCACCCCTCCACTTT. This translates into CSARRQNRDSPLHF.

This clonotype was seen at least ten times. The J gene is TRBJ1-5, the V gene TRBV20-1; tentatively, D is TRBD1 (6 bases). The V gene lost 5 bases and the J gene lost 1 base, with 18 bases spanning the gap. Per germline, CDR1 DFQATT and CDR2 SNEGSKA (reference sequence). The CDR3 is 16 residues long. This chain's CDR3 is CSAWIRGKGSNQPQHF. CDR3 bases: TGCAGTGCTTGGATCAGGGGAAAGGGGAGCAATCAGCCCCAGCATTTT.

This clonotype was counted many times. In DNA form, the CDR3 reads TGTGCCAGCAGCGTAGCTGGGGGGGGCACCGGGGAGCTGTTTTTT. Translated: CASSVAGGGTGELFF. V gene TRBV9 combines with J gene TRBJ2-2; 7 nucleotides match TRBD2. The CDR3 is 15 amino acids. V lost 0 bases, J lost 4 bases, and 3 bases stayed unmatched. The germline V gene has CDR1 SGDLS and CDR2 YYNGEE.

This clonotype occurred many times. V gene TRBV3-1 combines with J gene TRBJ2-1; D is possibly TRBD1 (6 bases). The CDR3 contains 16 residues. Trimming cost V 0 bases and J 2 bases, with 11 bases left between them. From germline, CDR1 is LGHDT and CDR2 YNNKEL (reference sequence). The CDR3 spells CASSQDLPGAYNEQFF. DNA for the CDR3: TGTGCCAGCAGCCAAGATCTCCCAGGGGCCTACAATGAGCAGTTCTTC.

The genes are TRBV4-1 and TRBJ2-2; D gene ambiguous. The CDR3 is made up of 14 amino acids. In germline, CDR1 is MGHRA, CDR2 YSYEKL. V was cut by 6 bases and J by 0 bases, with 8 bases left in between. For the CDR3, the DNA is TGCGCCAGCAGACGGTTACCGAACACCGGGGAGCTGTTTTTT. Protein: CASRRLPNTGELFF.

This clonotype has at least ten counts. The chain uses TRBV10-3 and TRBJ2-1, with TRBD1 as a possible D gene (5 bases). The germline gives CDR1 ENHRY, CDR2 SYGVKD. Trimming took 3 bases from V and 6 from J, leaving 6 bases between them. The CDR3 has 12 amino acids. CDR3 nucleotide sequence: TGTGCCATCAGTGACAGGGTCAATGAGCAGTTCTTC. Protein: CAISDRVNEQFF.

J is TRBJ2-7 and V is TRBV2; the match to TRBD2 covers 11 bases. The V gene end was trimmed by 7 bases and the J gene end by 2 bases; junction bases not matched to a gene: 4. CDR3 length equals 14 residues. Looked up from germline, CDR1 is SNHLY and CDR2 is FYNNEI. The DNA of the CDR3 is TGTGCCAGCAACTTAGCGGGGGGGCCCTACGAGCAGTACTTC. This gives the protein CASNLAGGPYEQYF.

The rearrangement uses TRBV5-1 and TRBJ1-1, with D perhaps TRBD1 (6 bases). V was clipped by 4 bases and J by 0 bases, with 13 bases between them. Germline V CDR1 and CDR2: SGHRS, YFSETQ. The length of the CDR3 is 15 residues. The CDR3 nucleotides read TGCGCCAGCAGCCCGGGGGACACATTGAACACTGAAGCTTTCTTT. The encoded protein is CASSPGDTLNTEAFF.

The genes are TRBV7-6 and TRBJ2-1; D may be TRBD2 (5 bases). V lost 5 bases to trimming and J lost 0 bases, with 20 bases between them. CDR1 and CDR2 from the germline V gene are SGHVS and FNYEAQ. The CDR3 loop spans 18 amino acids. CDR3 bases: TGTGCCAGCAGCGGGCGGGTCTCCGGGCCCAGCTCCTACAATGAGCAGTTCTTC. Its protein is CASSGRVSGPSSYNEQFF.

V usage is TRBV6-2 or TRBV6-3 and J usage is TRBJ1-2; no definite D call. This CDR3 contains 14 residues. The germline V and J ends were trimmed by 0 bases and 3 bases, with 8 bases remaining between them. The germline V gene has CDR1 MNHEY and CDR2 SVGEGT. The CDR3 protein is CASSYSSQYYGYTF. CDR3 coding DNA: TGTGCCAGCAGTTACTCGAGCCAGTACTATGGCTACACCTTC.

The sample holds a few counts of this clonotype. The rearrangement uses TRBV4-3 and TRBJ2-3; perhaps TRBD2 as D (6 bases). The CDR3 has 15 residues. Trimming removed 0 bases from V and 4 bases from J, with 11 bases in between. Germline V gives CDR1 LGHNA, CDR2 YSLEER. DNA for the CDR3: TGCGCCAGCAGCCAAGAGTGGAGGGAGGCAGATACGCAGTATTTT. Amino acid sequence: CASSQEWREADTQYF.

The chain recombines TRBV20-1 with TRBJ2-5, with D maybe TRBD2 (6 bases). Trimming left V 0 bases short and J 7 bases short, with 15 bases between. Germline V gene sequence: CDR1 DFQATT, CDR2 SNEGSKA (reference sequence). The length of the CDR3 is 14 residues. Here the CDR3 DNA reads TGCAGTGCTAGAGAGTCTGGAGGGGTGTGGACCCAGTACTTC. Translated: CSARESGGVWTQYF.

This clonotype occurred a few times. The chain couples TRBV12-3 or TRBV12-4 to TRBJ1-5, with D unresolved. The V end was cut by 4 bases, the J end by 0 bases, with 7 bases between. This CDR3 region has 14 residues. The CDR3 DNA follows: TGTGCCAGCAGTTCCATGACTAGCAATCAGCCCCAGCATTTT. This gives the protein CASSSMTSNQPQHF.

This clonotype was counted a few times. The gene calls are TRBV29-1 and TRBJ2-2, with TRBD1 as a possible D gene (5 bases). Germline loops: CDR1 SQVTM, CDR2 ANQGSEA. The CDR3 runs 15 residues. V gave up 6 bases and J gave up 1 base, with 15 bases separating them. The CDR3 nucleotides are TGCAGCGTAACCGGATGGACAAGGAACACCGGGGAGCTGTTTTTT. It yields the protein CSVTGWTRNTGELFF.

This chain connects TRBV27 to TRBJ1-5; 8 positions agree with TRBD1. Germline lookup yields CDR1 MNHEY and CDR2 SMNVEV (reference sequence). The trim removed 1 base at V and 4 bases at J, leaving 6 bases unmatched. The CDR3 has 16 amino acids. CDR3 protein: CASSLYRGQGNQPQHF. Written as DNA, the CDR3 is TGTGCCAGCAGTTTATATCGCGGACAGGGTAATCAGCCCCAGCATTTT.